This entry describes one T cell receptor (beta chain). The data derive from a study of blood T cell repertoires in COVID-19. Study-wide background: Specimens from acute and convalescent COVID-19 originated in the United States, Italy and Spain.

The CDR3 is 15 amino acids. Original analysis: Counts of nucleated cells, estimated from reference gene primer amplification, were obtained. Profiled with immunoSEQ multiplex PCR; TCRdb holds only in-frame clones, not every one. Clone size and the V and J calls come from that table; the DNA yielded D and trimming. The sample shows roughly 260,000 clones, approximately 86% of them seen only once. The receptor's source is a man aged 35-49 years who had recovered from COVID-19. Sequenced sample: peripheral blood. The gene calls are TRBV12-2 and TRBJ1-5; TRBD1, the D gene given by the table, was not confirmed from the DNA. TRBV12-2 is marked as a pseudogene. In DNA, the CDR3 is TGTGCAAGTCGCTTAAAGACAGGCGCCCAGTTCAGTTGGCATTTT. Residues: CASRLKTGAQFSWHF.